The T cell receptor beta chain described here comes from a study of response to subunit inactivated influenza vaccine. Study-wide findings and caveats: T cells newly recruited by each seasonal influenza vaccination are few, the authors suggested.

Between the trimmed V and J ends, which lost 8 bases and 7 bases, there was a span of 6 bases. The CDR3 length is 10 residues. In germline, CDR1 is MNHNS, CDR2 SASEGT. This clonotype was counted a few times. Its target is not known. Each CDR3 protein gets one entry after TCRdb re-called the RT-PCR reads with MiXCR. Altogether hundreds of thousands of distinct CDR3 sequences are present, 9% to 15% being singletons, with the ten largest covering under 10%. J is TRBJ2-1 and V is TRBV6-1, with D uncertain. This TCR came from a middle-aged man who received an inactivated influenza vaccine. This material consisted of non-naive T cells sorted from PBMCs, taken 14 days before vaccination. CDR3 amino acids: CASGRNEQFF. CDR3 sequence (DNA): TGTGCCAGCGGACGGAATGAGCAGTTCTTC.